This section outlines one TCR beta chain sequence together with its context. The antigen remains undetermined. This sample was taken from a study of T-cell memory formation after mild COVID-19. TCRdb analysed the 5' RACE reads with MiXCR anew, one entry per CDR3 protein. The table lists roughly 350,000 distinct CDR3 sequences, roughly 13% of them singletons. Study-level results: Clones that shrank (day 15 to 85) were balanced CD4/CD8, whereas later expanders leaned CD4+.

V was cut by 0 bases and J by 7 bases, with 11 bases left in between. The CDR3 is 14 residues long. The TCR comes from a man younger than 30 who had mild COVID-19 (a few samples of this study predate the infection). Cell type and time point are not known. The chain uses TRBV12-3 or TRBV12-4 and TRBJ2-3; no reliable D call. The source material was PBMCs or a T cell subset sorted from them (not recorded which). Written as DNA, the CDR3 is TGTGCCAGCAGTTTAGCTCCGTTAGGGTATACGCAGTATTTT. This gives the protein CASSLAPLGYTQYF.